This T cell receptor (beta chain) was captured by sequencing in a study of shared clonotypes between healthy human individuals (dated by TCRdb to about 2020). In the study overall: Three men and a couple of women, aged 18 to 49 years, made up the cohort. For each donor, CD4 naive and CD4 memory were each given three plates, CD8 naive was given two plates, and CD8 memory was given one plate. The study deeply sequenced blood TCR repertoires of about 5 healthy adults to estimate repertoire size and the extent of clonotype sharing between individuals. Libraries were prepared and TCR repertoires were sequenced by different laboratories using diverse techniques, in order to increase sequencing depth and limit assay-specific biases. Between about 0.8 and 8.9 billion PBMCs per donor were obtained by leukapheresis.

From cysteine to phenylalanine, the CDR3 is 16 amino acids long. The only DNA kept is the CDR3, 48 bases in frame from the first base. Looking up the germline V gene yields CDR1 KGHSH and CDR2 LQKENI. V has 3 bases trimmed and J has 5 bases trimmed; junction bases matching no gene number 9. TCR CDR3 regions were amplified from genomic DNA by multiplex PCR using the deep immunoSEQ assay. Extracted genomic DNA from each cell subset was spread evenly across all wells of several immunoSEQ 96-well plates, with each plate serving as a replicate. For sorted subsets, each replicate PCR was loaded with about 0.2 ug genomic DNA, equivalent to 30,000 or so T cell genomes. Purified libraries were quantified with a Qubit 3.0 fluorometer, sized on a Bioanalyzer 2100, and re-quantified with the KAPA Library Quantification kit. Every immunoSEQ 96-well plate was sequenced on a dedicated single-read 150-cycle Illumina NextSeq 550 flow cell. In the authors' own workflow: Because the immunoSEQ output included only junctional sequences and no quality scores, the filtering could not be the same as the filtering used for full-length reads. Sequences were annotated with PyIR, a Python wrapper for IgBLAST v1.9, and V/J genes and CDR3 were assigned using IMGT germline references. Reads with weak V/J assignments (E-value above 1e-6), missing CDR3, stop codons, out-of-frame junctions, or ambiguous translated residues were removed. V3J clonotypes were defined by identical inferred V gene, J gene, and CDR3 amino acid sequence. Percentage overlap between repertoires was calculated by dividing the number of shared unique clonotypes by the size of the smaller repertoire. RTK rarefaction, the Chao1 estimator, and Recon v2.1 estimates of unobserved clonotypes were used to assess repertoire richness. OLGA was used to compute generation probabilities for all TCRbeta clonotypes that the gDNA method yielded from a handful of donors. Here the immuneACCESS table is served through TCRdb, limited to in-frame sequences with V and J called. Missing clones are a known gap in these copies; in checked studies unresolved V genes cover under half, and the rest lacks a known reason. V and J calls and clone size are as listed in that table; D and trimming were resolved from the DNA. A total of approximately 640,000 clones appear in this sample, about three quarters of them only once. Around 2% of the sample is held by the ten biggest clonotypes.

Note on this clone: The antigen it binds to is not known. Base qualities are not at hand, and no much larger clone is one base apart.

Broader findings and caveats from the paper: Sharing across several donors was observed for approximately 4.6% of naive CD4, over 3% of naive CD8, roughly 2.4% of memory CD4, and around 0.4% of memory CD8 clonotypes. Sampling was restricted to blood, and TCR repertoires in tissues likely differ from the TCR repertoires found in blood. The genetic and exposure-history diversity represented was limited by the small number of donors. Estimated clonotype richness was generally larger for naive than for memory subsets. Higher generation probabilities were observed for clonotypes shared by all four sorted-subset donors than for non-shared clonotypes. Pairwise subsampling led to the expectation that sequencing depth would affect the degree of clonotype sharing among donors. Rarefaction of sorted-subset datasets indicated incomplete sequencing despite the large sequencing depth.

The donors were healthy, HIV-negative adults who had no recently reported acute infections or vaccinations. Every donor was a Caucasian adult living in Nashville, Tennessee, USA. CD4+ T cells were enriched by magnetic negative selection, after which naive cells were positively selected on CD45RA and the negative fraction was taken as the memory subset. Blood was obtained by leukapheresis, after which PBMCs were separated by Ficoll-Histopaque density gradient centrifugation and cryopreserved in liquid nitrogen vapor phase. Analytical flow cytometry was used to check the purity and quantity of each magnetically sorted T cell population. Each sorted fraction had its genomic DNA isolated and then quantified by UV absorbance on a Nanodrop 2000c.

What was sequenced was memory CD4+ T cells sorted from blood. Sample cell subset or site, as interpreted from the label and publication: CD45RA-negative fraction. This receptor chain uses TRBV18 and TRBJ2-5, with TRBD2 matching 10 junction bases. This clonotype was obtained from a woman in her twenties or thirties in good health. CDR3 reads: CASSPQRLAGMETQYF. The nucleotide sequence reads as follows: TGTGCCAGCTCACCCCAAAGACTAGCGGGCATGGAGACCCAGTACTTC. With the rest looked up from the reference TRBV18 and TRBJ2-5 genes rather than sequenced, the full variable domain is NAGVMQNPRHLVRRRGQEARLRCSPMKGHSHVYWYRQLPEEGLKFMVYLQKENIIDESGMPKERFSAEFPKEGPSILRIQQVVRGDSAAYFCASSPQRLAGMETQYFGPGTRLLVL.